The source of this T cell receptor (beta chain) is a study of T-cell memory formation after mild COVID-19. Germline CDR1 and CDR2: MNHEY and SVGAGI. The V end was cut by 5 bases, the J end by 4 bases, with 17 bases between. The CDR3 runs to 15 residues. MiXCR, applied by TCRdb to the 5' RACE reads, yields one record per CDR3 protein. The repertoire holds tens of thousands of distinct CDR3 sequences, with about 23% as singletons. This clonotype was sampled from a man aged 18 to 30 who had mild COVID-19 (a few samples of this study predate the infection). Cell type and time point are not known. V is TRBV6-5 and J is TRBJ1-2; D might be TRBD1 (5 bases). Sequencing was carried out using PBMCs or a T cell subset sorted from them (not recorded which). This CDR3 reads CASSALSGGGYGYTF. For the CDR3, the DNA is TGTGCCAGCAGTGCGTTGTCGGGGGGGGGCTATGGCTACACCTTC.